This entry lists 19 T cell receptor beta chains sequenced from one sample in a study of control samples from healthy donors and cancer patients. The table came from immunoSEQ multiplex PCR; TCRdb's copy has only in-frame clones and leaves some out. The sample has about 40,000 clones, roughly 86% seen once. Specimen: PBMCs. Receptors originate from a woman aged 60-75 years with lung cancer.

This chain connects TRBV11-2 to TRBJ2-1, with 12 bases that match TRBD2. The CDR3 sequence is 17 residues long. CDR1 SGHAT and CDR2 FQNNGV come from the germline V gene. Trimming at V came to 5 bases and at J to 0 bases, leaving 5 bases not matched to a gene. CDR3 bases: TGTGCCAGCAGCCCCGGGACTAGCGGGCGCTCCTACAATGAGCAGTTCTTC. Translating it yields CASSPGTSGRSYNEQFF.

J is TRBJ2-5 and V is TRBV6-5, with TRBD1 identical over 7 bases. Losses at the gene ends were 5 bases for V and 2 bases for J; bases not matched to a gene: 8. Germline V gene data show CDR1 as MNHEY and CDR2 as SVGAGI. The CDR3 runs 15 residues. CDR3 protein: CASSPFETGQETQYF. The CDR3 DNA is TGTGCCAGCAGTCCTTTTGAGACAGGGCAAGAGACCCAGTACTTC.

This chain uses TRBV3-1 (or the pseudogene TRBV3-2) with TRBJ2-7; unclear D gene. Germline V gene data show CDR1 as LGHDT and CDR2 as YNNKEL (reference sequence). Deletions cut 4 bases from V and 6 bases from J, with 16 bases between. This CDR3 comprises 14 residues. The CDR3 bases are TGTGCCAGCAGCCCTCTTGGAAGGTACAGCGAGCAGTACTTC. This gives the protein CASSPLGRYSEQYF.

This clone has more than one count but fewer than ten. V gene TRBV5-1 combines with J gene TRBJ2-3; D might be TRBD1 or TRBD2, each matching 5 bases. The CDR3 consists of 15 residues. With 1 base removed from V and 2 bases from J, the gap between germline ends came to 11 bases. Germline V gene sequence: CDR1 SGHRS, CDR2 YFSETQ. CDR3 DNA: TGCGCCAGCAGCTTGATAGGGGAGAACACAGATACGCAGTATTTT. Its translation: CASSLIGENTDTQYF. Filled out from reference TRBV5-1 and TRBJ2-3, the complete variable domain reads KAGVTQTPRYLIKTRGQQVTLSCSPISGHRSVSWYQQTPGQGLQFLFEYFSETQRNKGNFPGRFSGRQFSNSRSEMNVSTLELGDSALYLCASSLIGENTDTQYFGPGTRLTVL.

V and J are TRBV13 and TRBJ2-7; 9 bases are shared with TRBD1. This CDR3 has 15 residues. After removal of 1 base from V and 4 bases from J, the junction contained 5 bases not matched to a gene. The V gene's germline CDR1 is PRHDT and CDR2 FYEKMQ (reference sequence). The CDR3 spells CASSLEHRGRYEQYF. For the CDR3, the DNA is TGTGCCAGCAGCTTAGAACACAGGGGGCGTTACGAGCAGTACTTC.

The rearrangement uses TRBV2 and TRBJ2-7, with 7 bases lining up with TRBD1. Germline values: CDR1 SNHLY, CDR2 FYNNEI. Losses at the gene ends were 7 bases for V and 4 bases for J; bases not matched to a gene: 16. The CDR3 has 16 residues. CDR3 nucleotide sequence: TGTGCCAGCACCGAAACGGGGACAGCCGATGATTACGAGCAGTACTTC. Protein sequence: CASTETGTADDYEQYF.

The chain carries TRBV10-3 and TRBJ2-7; D remains unclear. The CDR3 has 15 residues. Trimming removed 9 bases from V and 1 base from J, with 19 bases in between. Germline V gives CDR1 ENHRY, CDR2 SYGVKD. This chain's CDR3 is CAISGRVSASYEQYF. CDR3 DNA: TGTGCCATTTCTGGACGGGTTTCAGCTTCCTACGAGCAGTACTTC.

This rearrangement joins TRBV6-5 to TRBJ2-5; D is ambiguous. The CDR3 length is 12 residues. V lost 6 bases to trimming and J lost 4 bases, with 9 bases between them. The germline gives CDR1 MNHEY, CDR2 SVGAGI. The CDR3 DNA follows: TGTGCCAGCAGCCCCGGCGGAGAGACCCAGTACTTC. This codes for CASSPGGETQYF.

The chain employs TRBV4-3 and TRBJ2-2; 10 bases are a match to TRBD2. The CDR3 is 16 residues long. The J segment lost 6 bases and the V segment lost 1 base, leaving 5 bases of the junction unmatched. Germline CDR1 is LGHNA and CDR2 is YSLEER. The CDR3 reads CASSQVSAGGAGELFF. CDR3 in DNA: TGCGCCAGCAGCCAAGTTTCAGCGGGAGGGGCCGGGGAGCTGTTTTTT.

The CDR3 DNA follows: TGTGCCAGCAGTTCGACAGGGGCCTATTTTTTGAACACTGAAGCTTTCTTT. Protein product: CASSSTGAYFLNTEAFF. The chain carries TRBV6-2 or TRBV6-3 and TRBJ1-1, with TRBD1 matching over 8 bases. With V trimmed by 4 bases and J by 0 bases, 10 bases remained unmatched. Germline V lookup: CDR1 MNHEY, CDR2 SVGEGT. This CDR3 contains 17 residues.

V and J are TRBV28 and TRBJ2-1; 10 bases align to TRBD2. The CDR3 covers 15 residues. Germline V gives CDR1 MDHEN, CDR2 SYDVKM. Trimming removed 3 bases from V and 8 bases from J; junction bases left unmatched: 7. In DNA form, the CDR3 reads TGTGCCAGCAGTTTTGGGTCTAGCGGGGGCCATGAGCAGTTCTTC. Amino acids: CASSFGSSGGHEQFF. The variable domain in full, with the rest retrieved from reference TRBV28 and TRBJ2-1, is DVKVTQSSRYLVKRTGEKVFLECVQDMDHENMFWYRQDPGLGLRLIYFSYDVKMKEKGDIPEGYSVSREKKERFSLILESASTNQTSMYLCASSFGSSGGHEQFFGPGTRLTVL.

This chain joins TRBV5-4 and TRBJ2-3; possibly TRBD1 or TRBD2 for D (5 bases each). CDR1 and CDR2 (germline): SGHNT, YYREEE (reference sequence). V lost 4 bases and J 2 bases, leaving 17 bases between the germline ends. The CDR3 consists of 16 residues. The CDR3 loop is CASSPKGPYLTDTQYF. The CDR3 nucleotides read TGTGCCAGCAGCCCCAAGGGACCGTACCTCACAGATACGCAGTATTTT.

J is TRBJ1-6 and V is TRBV28; TRBD1 is a possible D gene (6 bases). CDR3 length: 13 residues. CDR1 and CDR2 (germline): MDHEN, SYDVKM. The V and J ends lost 2 bases and 7 bases respectively, with 6 bases between them. The CDR3 nucleotides read TGTGCCAGCAGTTTAGACAGGAATTCACCCCTCCACTTT. It is translated as CASSLDRNSPLHF.

The chain has TRBV30 and TRBJ1-2; tentatively, D is TRBD1 (5 bases). V lost 7 bases and J 8 bases, leaving 14 bases between the germline ends. Germline CDR1 and CDR2: GTSNPN and SVGIG (reference sequence). This CDR3 has 11 amino acids. This chain's CDR3 is CAYGYGAGYTF. The CDR3 coding sequence is TGTGCCTACGGTTACGGGGCCGGCTACACCTTC.

This clone has just a few counts. The chain has TRBV20-1 and TRBJ2-7; 10 nucleotides match TRBD1. In germline, CDR1 is DFQATT, CDR2 SNEGSKA (reference sequence). The CDR3 runs 14 residues. The V segment lost 6 bases and the J segment 6 bases; nucleotides outside the gene matches: 11. The CDR3: CSASAGQGGSEQYF. DNA for the CDR3: TGCAGTGCCAGTGCCGGACAGGGGGGGTCCGAGCAGTACTTC.

The CDR3 DNA reads TGCAGCGTTGGGACTAGCGGGAGTTCGGCCGGGGAGCTGTTTTTT. As protein: CSVGTSGSSAGELFF. This chain joins TRBV29-1 and TRBJ2-2, with 13 positions matching TRBD2. The length of the CDR3 is 15 residues. Germline V lookup: CDR1 SQVTM, CDR2 ANQGSEA. Trimming took 4 bases from V and 6 from J; bases not matched to a gene: 5.

V and J are TRBV7-2 and TRBJ2-2; a weak D match, TRBD1 (6 bases). The CDR3 length is 16 residues. The V gene's germline CDR1 is SGHTA and CDR2 FQGNSA. The V gene lost 5 bases and the J gene lost 4 bases, with 17 bases spanning the gap. The CDR3 region has the DNA TGTGCCAGCAGCCTAAGATCGGACAGTAGCACCGGGGAGCTGTTTTTT. Its translation is CASSLRSDSSTGELFF.

V gene TRBV30 combines with J gene TRBJ2-7, with no clear D. V lost 5 bases and J lost 0, with 14 bases in between. Germline V gene data show CDR1 as GTSNPN and CDR2 as SVGIG (reference sequence). The CDR3 spans 14 residues. The CDR3 sequence is CAWGPPWGSYEQYF. The CDR3 DNA reads TGTGCCTGGGGACCCCCCTGGGGCTCCTACGAGCAGTACTTC.

This chain joins TRBV21-1 and TRBJ2-2; TRBD2, the table's D call, lacks a check against the DNA. TRBV21-1 is a pseudogene segment. The CDR3 runs to 16 residues. The CDR3 DNA sequence: TGTGCCAGCAGCAGAGGGGCGGGGGCGATTGGCGGGGAGCTGTTTTTT. It codes for CASSRGAGAIGGELFF.